A selection of T cell receptor beta chains follows, all from one sample in a study of shared T cell receptors in the human thymus. TCRdb's table, derived via immunoSEQ multiplex PCR, lists solely in-frame clones and lacks some. Of hundreds of thousands of clones detected, approximately 87% appear once; the ten largest clones hold roughly 0.0089%. The sample was also linked to a second study, of human thymus T cells.

Sequenced sample: thymocytes. All receptors derive from a boy under two years old with a congenital heart defect. Both conserved end residues are part of each CDR3. A D gene is named only where the DNA matches it firmly. Some rows have no size entry. The others give once, few or many, or a class for an expanded clone.

V	D	size	J	DNA	CDR3
TRBV5-6	TRBD2	.	TRBJ2-5	TGTGCCAGCAGCTTGGTTGTGGCGGGAGCGTGGAAAGAGACCCAGTACTTC	CASSLVVAGAWKETQYF
TRBV28	TRBD2	.	TRBJ2-7	TGTGCCAGCAGTCCACTAGCGGGAGGGCCATTAGACGAGCAGTACTTC	CASSPLAGGPLDEQYF
TRBV7-9	.	once	TRBJ1-2	TGTGCCAGCAGCCCGCGACAGCGTGGCTATGGCTACACCTTC	CASSPRQRGYGYTF
TRBV18	.	.	TRBJ1-4	TGTGCCAGCTCACCACCTCCTCCGCGGGACGAAAAACTGTTTTTT	CASSPPPPRDEKLFF
TRBV15	TRBD1	once	TRBJ1-2	TGTGCCACCAGCGGGGGGACAGTCCCTGGCTATGGCTACACCTTC	CATSGGTVPGYGYTF
TRBV19	TRBD1	.	TRBJ2-7	TGTGCCAGTAGTACCGTCGGACAGGGGATGCCCTACGAGCAGTACTTC	CASSTVGQGMPYEQYF
TRBV7-9	TRBD1	.	TRBJ2-1	TGTGCCAGCAGCGAACGCGGACAGGTCTCCTACAATGAGCAGTTCTTC	CASSERGQVSYNEQFF
TRBV7-3	TRBD1	.	TRBJ1-6	TGTGCCAGCAGCCTTGCCGGGACAGGGAATTCACCCCTCCACTTT	CASSLAGTGNSPLHF
TRBV19	.	once	TRBJ2-7	TGTGCCAGTAGTACCACAGGGCATGCCTACGAGCAGTACTTC	CASSTTGHAYEQYF
TRBV7-2	TRBD2	.	TRBJ2-1	TGTGCCAGCAGCTCCTTAGCGGGAGAAGCCTACAATGAGCAGTTCTTC	CASSSLAGEAYNEQFF
TRBV19	TRBD2	.	TRBJ2-7	TGTGCCAGTAGAACCGGGACTAGCGAGGACAACGAGCAGTACTTC	CASRTGTSEDNEQYF
TRBV30	.	.	TRBJ2-3	TGTGCCTGGAAGGTGGACAGTAGCACAGATACGCAGTATTTT	CAWKVDSSTDTQYF
TRBV19	TRBD2	few	TRBJ2-2	TGTGCCAGTAGTAAGGGCGGTCTAGCGGGAATAGGGGAGCTGTTTTTT	CASSKGGLAGIGELFF
TRBV6-5	.	.	TRBJ2-1	TGTGCCAGCAGCCGGGATTCCTACAATGAGCAGTTCTTC	CASSRDSYNEQFF
TRBV7-9	.	.	TRBJ2-3	TGTGCCAGCAGCACTTCTTTAGCGGTCCCCGGAGGAGATACGCAGTATTTT	CASSTSLAVPGGDTQYF
TRBV27	.	.	TRBJ1-1	TGTGCCAGCAGCAAATTCGGACAGATAAACACTGAAGCTTTCTTT	CASSKFGQINTEAFF
TRBV6-5	.	.	TRBJ1-5	TGTGCCAGCAGTGGCCATAGCAATCAGCCCCAGCATTTT	CASSGHSNQPQHF
TRBV5-1	TRBD1	.	TRBJ2-7	TGCGCCAGCAGTTGCGACAGGGGGCACCCTTCCTACGAGCAGTACTTC	CASSCDRGHPSYEQYF
TRBV4-3	TRBD1	.	TRBJ2-7	TGCGCCAGCAGCCACGGGACAGGAGGGCTGGAGAGCTTGTCGACCTACGAGCAGTACTTC	CASSHGTGGLESLSTYEQYF
TRBV7-2	.	.	TRBJ1-4	TGTGCCAGCAGCTTAGGGCTCAGGCAGTGGGAAAAACTGTTTTTT	CASSLGLRQWEKLFF
TRBV12-5	.	.	TRBJ2-4	TGTGCTAGTGGTTTGGTGCCGGGGGCCAAAAACATTCAGTACTTC	CASGLVPGAKNIQYF
TRBV29-1	TRBD1	.	TRBJ1-4	TGCAGCGCCGGACAGGGGATAGGTGAAAAACTGTTTTTT	CSAGQGIGEKLFF
TRBV25-1	.	.	TRBJ2-7	TGTGCCAGCAGTGATGAGCGGGCGGCCTACGAGCAGTACTTC	CASSDERAAYEQYF
TRBV27	TRBD2	once	TRBJ2-2	TGTGCCAGCAGTTTTCGGGGGGGGACCGGGGAGCTGTTTTTT	CASSFRGGTGELFF
TRBV29-1	.	.	TRBJ2-7	TGCAGCGTTGACTTGCCAGGCCATTCCGAAAGGGGCGAGCAGTACTTC	CSVDLPGHSERGEQYF
TRBV5-4	TRBD2	.	TRBJ2-1	TGTGCCAGCAGCTTCCGCGGGGGGGACAATGAGCAGTTCTTC	CASSFRGGDNEQFF
TRBV6-5	.	once	TRBJ2-5	TGTGCCAGCAGTTACTCGCGTAGCGAGGAGACCCAGTACTTC	CASSYSRSEETQYF
TRBV6-1	TRBD1	.	TRBJ1-1	TGTGCCAGCAGTGGTTGGACAGGTTTGAACACTGAAGCTTTCTTT	CASSGWTGLNTEAFF
TRBV4-3	.	.	TRBJ2-3	TGCGCCAGCAGCCAGAGTTTGACAGATACGCAGTATTTT	CASSQSLTDTQYF
TRBV6-6	.	.	TRBJ1-2	TGTGCCAGCAATTCTAACGGCTACACCTTC	CASNSNGYTF
TRBV7-6	TRBD2	.	TRBJ2-5	TGTGCCAGCACCGACGGGGGGGCGGGAGAGACCCAGTACTTC	CASTDGGAGETQYF
TRBV15	TRBD2	.	TRBJ2-1	TGTGCCACCAGCAGCGGACGACTAGCGGGGGGGAGCTCCTACAATGAGCAGTTCTTC	CATSSGRLAGGSSYNEQFF
TRBV28	.	.	TRBJ1-1	TGTGCCAGCAGTTTCAACCCCGGACACCCGGCTATGAACACTGAAGCTTTCTTT	CASSFNPGHPAMNTEAFF
TRBV23-1	.	.	TRBJ2-2	TGCGCCAGGAAGCCGGGGGACCGGGTCAACACCGGGGAGCTGTTTTTT	CARKPGDRVNTGELFF
TRBV11-2	.	.	TRBJ2-1	TGTGCCAGCAGTTCCGCAGTCCAGGGGTCCAATGAGCAGTTCTTC	CASSSAVQGSNEQFF
TRBV5-1	TRBD1	.	TRBJ2-1	TGCGCCAGCAGCACTGGTACAGGGGGCTACAATGAGCAGTTCTTC	CASSTGTGGYNEQFF
TRBV28	TRBD2	.	TRBJ2-1	TGTGCCAGCGACCGACTAGCGGGAGCCCCTAATGAGCAGTTCTTC	CASDRLAGAPNEQFF
TRBV27	.	.	TRBJ2-7	TGTGCCAGCAGTTCCCGGGACTTAGCCTACGAGCAGTACTTC	CASSSRDLAYEQYF
TRBV5-1	.	.	TRBJ2-5	TGCGCCAGCAGCACCGACCCCGAAACAGGGTTACAAGAGACCCAGTACTTC	CASSTDPETGLQETQYF
TRBV11-2	TRBD1	once	TRBJ2-5	TGTGCCAGCAGCTCTAGGACAGGGAGTAGGGAGACCCAGTACTTC	CASSSRTGSRETQYF
TRBV6-6	TRBD2	.	TRBJ2-7	TGTGCCAGCAGTTACGTTACTAGCGCGAGCTCCTACGAGCAGTACTTC	CASSYVTSASSYEQYF
TRBV9	TRBD1	.	TRBJ1-2	TGTGCCAGCACCTCCGGGGACAGGGAGATAAGCTATGGCTACACCTTC	CASTSGDREISYGYTF
TRBV14	TRBD1	.	TRBJ1-2	TGTGCCAGCAGCCCGACAGGGGCAGATGGCTACACCTTC	CASSPTGADGYTF
TRBV27	.	.	TRBJ2-5	TGTGCCAGCAGAAAGGGAGCCCAGTACTTC	CASRKGAQYF
TRBV21-1	.	.	TRBJ1-3	TGTGCCAGCAGCAAAGGGAAGGCAGGGTCCATCTCTGGAAACACCATATATTTT	CASSKGKAGSISGNTIYF
TRBV5-5	.	.	TRBJ1-1	TGTGCCAGCAGCCCTTGGACCATGAGAGGCGGGAGTGGGACTGAAGCTTTCTTT	CASSPWTMRGGSGTEAFF